Shown below are 21 T cell receptor beta chains from a single sample sequenced in a study of CD8+ T cells in alopecia areata. Following extraction, RNA underwent reverse transcription to cDNA, which served as the sequencing template. The method was immunoSEQ multiplex PCR; TCRdb's version includes in-frame clones alone and lacks a portion of them. The sample has about 200,000 clones, around three fifths seen once. Stated treatment: oral pan-JAK inhibitor, 5-10 mg twice daily. This specimen consisted of CD4+ T cells sorted from blood, obtained at week 4, from a patient treated with tofacitinib. The receptors stem from a human donor with alopecia areata.

V usage is TRBV11-3 and J usage is TRBJ2-5; TRBD1 or TRBD2 may be the D gene (5 bases each). Germline V CDR1 and CDR2: SGHNT, YENEEA. The CDR3 loop spans 14 amino acids. V was shortened by 1 base and J by 4 bases, with 10 bases between the two germline ends. The CDR3 nucleotides read TGTGCCAGCAGCTTAGCGGGACCCGGAGAGACCCAGTACTTC. Protein sequence: CASSLAGPGETQYF. Supplemented by reference TRBV11-3 and TRBJ2-5, the full variable domain reads EAGVVQSPRYKIIEKKQPVAFWCNPISGHNTLYWYLQNLGQGPELLIRYENEEAVDDSQLPKDRFSAERLKGVDSTLKIQPAELGDSAVYLCASSLAGPGETQYFGPGTRLLVL.

V is TRBV6-5 and J is TRBJ1-6; tentative D call: TRBD1 (5 bases). The CDR3 runs 14 residues. The V end was cut by 5 bases, the J end by 7 bases, with 12 bases between. Germline-derived CDR1 and CDR2 are MNHEY and SVGAGI. CDR3 loop: CASSEQKGNSPLHF. The CDR3 region has the DNA TGTGCCAGCAGTGAACAAAAGGGGAATTCACCCCTCCACTTT.

The table lists this clone with a count of one. The chain uses TRBV18 and TRBJ2-3; tentative D call: TRBD2 (6 bases). Germline CDR1 and CDR2: KGHSH and LQKENI. This CDR3 has 16 residues. V gave up 0 bases and J gave up 1 base, with 11 bases separating them. The CDR3 bases are TGTGCCAGCTCACCACCGGGTGGACTACGCACAGATACGCAGTATTTT. Translating it yields CASSPPGGLRTDTQYF.

The rearrangement uses TRBV9 and TRBJ1-1; 7 positions match TRBD1. V lost 0 bases and J lost 4; bases outside the gene matches: 3. The CDR3 has 14 amino acids. Germline V CDR1 and CDR2: SGDLS, YYNGEE. In nucleotides, the CDR3 is TGTGCCAGCAGCGTAGAGGGACAGACCACTGAAGCTTTCTTT. Its protein product is CASSVEGQTTEAFF.

On this clone itself: Other DNA sequences within the sample encode an identical CDR3. The chain has TRBV5-1 and TRBJ2-3; 7 bases are shared with TRBD1. The V gene end was trimmed by 1 base and the J gene end by 1 base; junction bases not matched to a gene: 3. The V gene's germline CDR1 is SGHRS and CDR2 YFSETQ. The CDR3 sequence is 15 residues long. The CDR3 nucleotides are TGCGCCAGCAGCTTGAGGGGGCTCGGCACAGATACGCAGTATTTT. It encodes CASSLRGLGTDTQYF.

This clone occurred a few times. CDR3 amino acids: CSEIAGGETQYF. DNA of the CDR3: TGCAGCGAGATCGCAGGGGGGGAGACCCAGTACTTC. The V gene is TRBV29-1, the J gene TRBJ2-5, with D possibly matching TRBD1 (7 bases). This CDR3 is 12 amino acids long. Germline assignment: CDR1 SQVTM and CDR2 ANQGSEA. Trimming took off 7 bases at V and 5 bases at J, with 14 bases between the two ends. Looking up the rest from reference TRBV29-1 and TRBJ2-5 gives the full variable domain: SAVISQKPSRDICQRGTSLTIQCQVDSQVTMMFWYRQQPGQSLTLIATANQGSEATYESGFVIDKFPISRPNLTFSTLTVSNMSPEDSSIYLCSEIAGGETQYFGPGTRLLVL.

The chain combines TRBV2 with TRBJ2-7; perhaps D is TRBD1 or TRBD2 (7 bases each). V dropped 5 bases and J dropped 2 bases, with 16 bases sitting between them. This CDR3 has 15 amino acids. Germline V gene data show CDR1 as SNHLY and CDR2 as FYNNEI. CDR3 bases: TGTGCCAGCAGTCACGGGGAGGGGGCTCCCTACGAGCAGTACTTC. Translated, it gives CASSHGEGAPYEQYF.

This clone has more than one count but fewer than ten. The rearrangement joins TRBV6-6 to TRBJ2-7; D remains unclear. The length of the CDR3 is 14 residues. Germline V gene sequence: CDR1 MNHNY, CDR2 SVGAGI (reference sequence). V lost 6 bases, J lost 2 bases, and 14 bases lay in between. The chain's CDR3 is CASSDSDRTYEQYF. The CDR3 DNA reads as TGTGCCAGCAGCGATTCGGATCGAACCTACGAGCAGTACTTC.

The chain couples TRBV4-3 to TRBJ1-6; D ambiguous. From germline, CDR1 is LGHNA and CDR2 YSLEER. This CDR3 has 14 residues. Trimming stripped 1 base from V and 10 bases from J, with 11 bases between. The CDR3 DNA is TGCGCCAGCAGCCAAGTCTTGGGCGGATCACCCCTCCACTTT. Protein sequence: CASSQVLGGSPLHF.

The V call is TRBV5-1, the J call TRBJ2-5, with 8 bases aligning to TRBD1. J gave up 2 bases and V 0 bases, and 12 bases lay outside the gene matches. CDR1 is SGHRS, CDR2 YFSETQ, per germline. CDR3 size: 18 residues. This CDR3 reads CASSLGQGAGHRQETQYF. In DNA, the CDR3 is TGCGCCAGCAGCTTGGGCCAGGGGGCGGGTCACAGACAAGAGACCCAGTACTTC.

This rearrangement joins TRBV30 to TRBJ1-1; unclear D gene. Germline V gene data show CDR1 as GTSNPN and CDR2 as SVGIG (reference sequence). CDR3 size: 13 residues. Trimming removed 2 bases at V and 1 base at J, with 8 bases between. CDR3 nucleotides: TGTGCCTGGAGTCGTGAGAGGAACACTGAAGCTTTCTTT. Residues: CAWSRERNTEAFF.

Comments on this clone: At the DNA level, this CDR3 is encoded by other sequences in the same sample as well. V usage is TRBV29-1 and J usage is TRBJ1-1, with unresolved D. CDR1 and CDR2 (germline): SQVTM, ANQGSEA. This CDR3 region has 10 residues. Trimming left V 7 bases short and J 0 bases short, with 3 bases between. CDR3 DNA: TGCAGCGCTATGAACACTGAAGCTTTCTTT. Translating gives CSAMNTEAFF.

The chain recombines TRBV30 with TRBJ1-4, with TRBD1 identical over 9 bases. Germline V lookup: CDR1 GTSNPN, CDR2 SVGIG (reference sequence). V dropped 1 base and J dropped 2; count of bases not matched to a gene: 8. This CDR3 has 17 amino acids. CDR3 in amino acids: CAWSGGQGSFTNEKLFF. The CDR3 coding sequence is TGTGCCTGGAGTGGCGGACAGGGGAGTTTCACTAATGAAAAACTGTTTTTT. The whole variable domain, remainder taken from reference TRBV30 and TRBJ1-4, is SQTIHQWPATLVQPVGSPLSLECTVEGTSNPNLYWYRQAAGRGLQLLFYSVGIGQISSEVPQNLSASRPQDRQFILSSKKLLLSDSGFYLCAWSGGQGSFTNEKLFFGSGTQLSVL.

This clone was seen a few times. The chain carries TRBV11-3 and TRBJ1-2; TRBD1 aligns across 7 bases. This CDR3 is 13 amino acids long. The V segment lost 4 bases and the J segment 8 bases; nucleotides outside the gene matches: 7. The germline V gene encodes CDR1 SGHNT and CDR2 YENEEA. The CDR3 region has the DNA TGTGCCAGCAGCTCTATACAGGGGAAGGGCTACACCTTC. Translating gives CASSSIQGKGYTF.

This chain uses TRBV25-1 with TRBJ1-2, with 9 bases that match TRBD1. The CDR3 runs 15 residues. Germline assignment: CDR1 MGHDK and CDR2 SYGVNS. J gave up 5 bases and V 4 bases, and 8 bases lay outside the gene matches. CDR3 region: CASSGFRDRDYGYTF. DNA of the CDR3: TGTGCCAGCAGTGGATTCCGGGACAGGGATTATGGCTACACCTTC.

The V and J genes are TRBV5-6 and TRBJ1-2; D gene ambiguous. The CDR3 length is 15 residues. Deletions cut 2 bases from V and 5 bases from J, with 16 bases between. In germline, CDR1 is SGHDT, CDR2 YYEEEE. CDR3 nucleotides: TGTGCCAGCAGCTTAGTAAGTGCGAAGGGATATGGCTACACCTTC. It yields the protein CASSLVSAKGYGYTF.

This chain joins TRBV7-3 and TRBJ2-3; 9 nucleotides agree with TRBD1. With 3 bases clipped from V and 0 bases from J, the junction kept 1 base outside the gene matches. Germline V gives CDR1 SGHTA, CDR2 FQGTGA. CDR3 size: 15 residues. The CDR3 DNA reads as TGTGCCAGCAGCTTGGACAGGGGCAGCACAGATACGCAGTATTTT. This gives the protein CASSLDRGSTDTQYF.

This rearrangement joins TRBV29-1 to TRBJ1-1; D not certain. CDR1 is SQVTM, CDR2 ANQGSEA, per germline. The CDR3 has 10 amino acids. The CDR3 DNA sequence: TGCAGAGCCCTTGGGACTGAAGCTTTCTTT. Translation: CRALGTEAFF.

This clone was detected a few times. This chain connects TRBV4-2 to TRBJ1-5; D is ambiguous. CDR3 length: 14 residues. Trimming removed 0 bases at V and 8 bases at J, with 11 bases between. Looked up from germline, CDR1 is LGHNA and CDR2 is YNFKEQ. CDR3 DNA sequence: TGTGCCAGCAGCCAAGAGGGGTCAGGCGAGCCCCAGCATTTT. Protein: CASSQEGSGEPQHF.

This chain links TRBV7-2 with TRBJ2-3; 8 bases are shared with TRBD1. This CDR3 contains 15 residues. V shed 1 base, J shed 2 bases, and the junction held 2 bases outside the gene matches. Germline values: CDR1 SGHTA, CDR2 FQGNSA. CDR3: CASSLGTGNTDTQYF. The CDR3, as DNA: TGTGCCAGCAGCTTAGGGACAGGGAACACAGATACGCAGTATTTT.

The chain has TRBV10-3 and TRBJ2-1; 8 nucleotides match TRBD1. Germline CDR1 and CDR2: ENHRY and SYGVKD. V lost 4 bases, J lost 9 bases, and 14 bases stayed unmatched. The CDR3 totals 16 residues. The chain's CDR3 is CAISGSQGQGGSEQFF. In DNA form, the CDR3 reads TGTGCCATCAGTGGCTCTCAAGGACAGGGTGGTAGTGAGCAGTTCTTC.